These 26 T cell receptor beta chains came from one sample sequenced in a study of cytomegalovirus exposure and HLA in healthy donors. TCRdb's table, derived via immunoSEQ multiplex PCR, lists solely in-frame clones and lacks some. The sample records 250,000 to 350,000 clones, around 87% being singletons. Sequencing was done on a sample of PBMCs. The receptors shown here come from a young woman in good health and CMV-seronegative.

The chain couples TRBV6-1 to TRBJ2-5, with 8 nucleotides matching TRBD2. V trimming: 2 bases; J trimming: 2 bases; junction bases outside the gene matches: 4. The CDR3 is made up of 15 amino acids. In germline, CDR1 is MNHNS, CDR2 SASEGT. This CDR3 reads CASSEITGGQETQYF. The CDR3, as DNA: TGTGCCAGCAGTGAAATTACGGGGGGGCAAGAGACCCAGTACTTC.

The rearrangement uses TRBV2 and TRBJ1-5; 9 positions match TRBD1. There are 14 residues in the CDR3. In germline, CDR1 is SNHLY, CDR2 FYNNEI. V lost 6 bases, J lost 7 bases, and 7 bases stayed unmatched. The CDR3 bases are TGTGCCAGCAGGGGGACAGGGACGGGACAGCCCCAGCATTTT. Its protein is CASRGTGTGQPQHF. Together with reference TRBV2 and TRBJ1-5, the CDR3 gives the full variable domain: EPEVTQTPSHQVTQMGQEVILRCVPISNHLYFYWYRQILGQKVEFLVSFYNNEISEKSEIFDDQFSVERPDGSNFTLKIRSTKLEDSAMYFCASRGTGTGQPQHFGDGTRLSIL.

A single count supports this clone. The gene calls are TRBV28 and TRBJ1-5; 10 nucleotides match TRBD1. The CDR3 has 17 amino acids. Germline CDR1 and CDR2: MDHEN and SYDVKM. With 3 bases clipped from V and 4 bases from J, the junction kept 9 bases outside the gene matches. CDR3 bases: TGTGCCAGCAGTTTGCACCGACAGGGGGCGAGGAATCAGCCCCAGCATTTT. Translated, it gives CASSLHRQGARNQPQHF.

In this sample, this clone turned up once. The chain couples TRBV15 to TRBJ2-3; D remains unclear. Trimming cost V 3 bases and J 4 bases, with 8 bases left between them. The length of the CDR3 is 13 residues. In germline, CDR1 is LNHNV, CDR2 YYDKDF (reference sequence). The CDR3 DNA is TGTGCCACCAGCAGGAGTAGCCCAGATACGCAGTATTTT. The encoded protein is CATSRSSPDTQYF.

CDR3 sequence (DNA): TGTGCCAGCACACAGGGGCCCTACAATGAGCAGTTCTTC. It is translated as CASTQGPYNEQFF. The chain employs TRBV27 and TRBJ2-1; the match to TRBD1 covers 7 bases. Germline CDR1 and CDR2: MNHEY and SMNVEV (reference sequence). Trimming at V came to 7 bases and at J to 2 bases, leaving 2 bases not matched to a gene. This CDR3 is built from 13 residues.

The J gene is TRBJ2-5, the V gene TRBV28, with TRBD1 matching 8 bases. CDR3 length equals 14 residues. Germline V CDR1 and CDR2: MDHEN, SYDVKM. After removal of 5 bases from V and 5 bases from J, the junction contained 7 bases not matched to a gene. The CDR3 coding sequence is TGTGCCAGCAGTGGGGGACAGGAAATTGAGACCCAGTACTTC. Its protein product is CASSGGQEIETQYF.

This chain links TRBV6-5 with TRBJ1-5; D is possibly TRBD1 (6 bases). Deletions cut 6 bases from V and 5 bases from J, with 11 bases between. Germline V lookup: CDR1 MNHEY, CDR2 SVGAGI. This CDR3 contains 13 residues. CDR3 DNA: TGTGCCAGCAGCACGGACAGCTATCAGCCCCAGCATTTT. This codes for CASSTDSYQPQHF.

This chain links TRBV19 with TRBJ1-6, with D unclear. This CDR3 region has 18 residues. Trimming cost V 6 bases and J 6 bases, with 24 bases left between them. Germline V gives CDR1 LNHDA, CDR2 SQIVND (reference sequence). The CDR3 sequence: CASRLNMDAQRVNSPLHF. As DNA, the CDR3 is TGTGCCAGTAGGCTAAACATGGACGCCCAGCGGGTTAATTCACCCCTCCACTTT.

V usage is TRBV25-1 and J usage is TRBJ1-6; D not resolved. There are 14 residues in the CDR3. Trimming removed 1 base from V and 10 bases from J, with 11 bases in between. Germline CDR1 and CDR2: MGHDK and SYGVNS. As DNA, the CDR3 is TGTGCCAGCAGTGAATTGAGGGCTGGGTCACCCCTCCACTTT. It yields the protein CASSELRAGSPLHF.

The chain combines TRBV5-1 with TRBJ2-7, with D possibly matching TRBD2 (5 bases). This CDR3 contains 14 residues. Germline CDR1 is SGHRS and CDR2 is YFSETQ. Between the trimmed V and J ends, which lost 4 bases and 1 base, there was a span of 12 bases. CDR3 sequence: CASSSDRRSYEQYF. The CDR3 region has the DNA TGCGCCAGCAGCAGTGACCGGAGGTCCTACGAGCAGTACTTC.

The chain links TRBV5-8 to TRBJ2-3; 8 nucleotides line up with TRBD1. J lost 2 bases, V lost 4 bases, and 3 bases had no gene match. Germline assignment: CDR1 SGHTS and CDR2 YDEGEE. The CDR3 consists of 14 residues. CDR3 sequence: CASSPGQATDTQYF. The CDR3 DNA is TGTGCCAGCAGCCCGGGACAGGCCACAGATACGCAGTATTTT. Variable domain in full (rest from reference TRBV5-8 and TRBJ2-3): EAGVTQSPTHLIKTRGQQATLRCSPISGHTSVYWYQQALGLGLQFLLWYDEGEERNRGNFPPRFSGRQFPNYSSELNVNALELEDSALYLCASSPGQATDTQYFGPGTRLTVL.

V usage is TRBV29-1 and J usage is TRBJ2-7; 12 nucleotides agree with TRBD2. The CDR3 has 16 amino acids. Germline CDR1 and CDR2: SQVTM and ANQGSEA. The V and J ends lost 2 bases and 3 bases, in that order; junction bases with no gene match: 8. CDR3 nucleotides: TGCAGCGTTGAAAGCCTGACTAGCGGGAGATACTACGAGCAGTACTTC. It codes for CSVESLTSGRYYEQYF.

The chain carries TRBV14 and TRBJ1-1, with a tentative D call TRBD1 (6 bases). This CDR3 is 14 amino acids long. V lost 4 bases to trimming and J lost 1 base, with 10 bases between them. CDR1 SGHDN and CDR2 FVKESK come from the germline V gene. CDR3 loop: CASSLQGRNTEAFF. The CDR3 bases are TGTGCCAGCAGCCTGCAGGGGCGGAACACTGAAGCTTTCTTT.

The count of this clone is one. CDR3 loop: CASSSLKQFF. In DNA, the CDR3 is TGTGCCAGCAGTAGCCTCAAGCAGTTCTTC. The rearrangement links TRBV25-1 to TRBJ2-1; D gene unclear. The germline CDR1 and CDR2 sequences are MGHDK and SYGVNS. Trimming pared 5 bases from V and 11 bases from J, leaving 7 bases between. The CDR3 has 10 residues.

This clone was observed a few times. CDR3 nucleotide sequence: TGCGCCAGCAGCTCCGGACAGGGCTACACCGGGGAGCTGTTTTTT. This translates into CASSSGQGYTGELFF. The chain combines TRBV5-1 with TRBJ2-2; 8 bases fit TRBD1. V shed 3 bases, J shed 3 bases, and the junction held 4 bases outside the gene matches. Germline V gives CDR1 SGHRS, CDR2 YFSETQ. The CDR3 length is 15 residues.

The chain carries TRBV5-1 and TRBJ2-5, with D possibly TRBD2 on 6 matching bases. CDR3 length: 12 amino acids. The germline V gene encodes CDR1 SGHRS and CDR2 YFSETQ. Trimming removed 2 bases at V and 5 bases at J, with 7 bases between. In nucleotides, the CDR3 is TGCGCCAGCAGCTTAAGCGGGGAGACCCAGTACTTC. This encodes CASSLSGETQYF.

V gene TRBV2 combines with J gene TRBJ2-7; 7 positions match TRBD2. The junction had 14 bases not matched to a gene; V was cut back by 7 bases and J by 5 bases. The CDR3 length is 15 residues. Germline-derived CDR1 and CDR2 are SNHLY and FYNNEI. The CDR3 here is CASTGGRDPLDEQYF. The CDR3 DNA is TGTGCCAGCACCGGAGGGAGGGACCCCTTGGACGAGCAGTACTTC.

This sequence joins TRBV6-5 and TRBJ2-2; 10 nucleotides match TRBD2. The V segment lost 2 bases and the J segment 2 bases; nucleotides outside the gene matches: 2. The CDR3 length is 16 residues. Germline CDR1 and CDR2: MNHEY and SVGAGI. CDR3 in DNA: TGTGCCAGCAGTTACCGGACTAGCGGCAACACCGGGGAGCTGTTTTTT. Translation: CASSYRTSGNTGELFF.

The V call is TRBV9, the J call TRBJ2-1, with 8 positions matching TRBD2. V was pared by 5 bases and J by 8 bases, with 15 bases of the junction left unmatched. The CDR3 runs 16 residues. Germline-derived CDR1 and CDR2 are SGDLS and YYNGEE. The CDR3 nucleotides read TGTGCCAGCAGTGTCCCCCCGGGACTAGTGGGATATGAGCAGTTCTTC. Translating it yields CASSVPPGLVGYEQFF. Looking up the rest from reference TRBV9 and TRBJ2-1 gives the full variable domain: DSGVTQTPKHLITATGQRVTLRCSPRSGDLSVYWYQQSLDQGLQFLIQYYNGEERAKGNILERFSAQQFPDLHSELNLSSLELGDSALYFCASSVPPGLVGYEQFFGPGTRLTVL.

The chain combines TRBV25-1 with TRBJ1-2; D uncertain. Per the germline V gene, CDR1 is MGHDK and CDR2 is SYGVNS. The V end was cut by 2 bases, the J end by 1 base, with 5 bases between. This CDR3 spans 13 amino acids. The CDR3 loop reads CASSEVVNYGYTF. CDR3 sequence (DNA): TGTGCCAGCAGTGAAGTAGTTAACTATGGCTACACCTTC.

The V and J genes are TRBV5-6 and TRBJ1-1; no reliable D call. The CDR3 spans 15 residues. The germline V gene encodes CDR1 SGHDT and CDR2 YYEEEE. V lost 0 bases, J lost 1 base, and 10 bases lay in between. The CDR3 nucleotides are TGTGCCAGCAGCTTGGCCGGGTCGAGGAACACTGAAGCTTTCTTT. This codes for CASSLAGSRNTEAFF.

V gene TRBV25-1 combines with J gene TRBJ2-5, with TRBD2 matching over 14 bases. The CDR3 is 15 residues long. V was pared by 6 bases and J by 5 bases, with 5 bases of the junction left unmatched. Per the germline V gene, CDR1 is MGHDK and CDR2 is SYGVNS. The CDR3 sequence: CASSPGLAGGETQYF. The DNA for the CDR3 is TGTGCCAGCAGCCCCGGACTAGCGGGAGGCGAGACCCAGTACTTC.

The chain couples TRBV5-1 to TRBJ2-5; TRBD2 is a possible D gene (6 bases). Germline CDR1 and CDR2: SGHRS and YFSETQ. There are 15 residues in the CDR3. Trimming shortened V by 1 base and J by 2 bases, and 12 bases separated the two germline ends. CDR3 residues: CASSLSEGRQETQYF. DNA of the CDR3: TGCGCCAGCAGCTTGTCGGAGGGACGTCAAGAGACCCAGTACTTC.

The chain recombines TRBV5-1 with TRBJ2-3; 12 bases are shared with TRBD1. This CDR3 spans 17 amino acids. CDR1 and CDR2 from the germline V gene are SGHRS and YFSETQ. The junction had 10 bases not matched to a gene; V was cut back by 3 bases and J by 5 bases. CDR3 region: CASSWEGTGGWRDTQYF. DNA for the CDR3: TGCGCCAGCAGCTGGGAGGGGACAGGGGGCTGGAGAGATACGCAGTATTTT.

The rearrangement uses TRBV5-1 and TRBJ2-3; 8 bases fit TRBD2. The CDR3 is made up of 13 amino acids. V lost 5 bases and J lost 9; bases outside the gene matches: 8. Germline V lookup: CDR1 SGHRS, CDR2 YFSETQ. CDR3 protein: CASSLRGVETQYF. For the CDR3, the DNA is TGCGCCAGCAGTCTGCGGGGGGTCGAGACGCAGTATTTT.

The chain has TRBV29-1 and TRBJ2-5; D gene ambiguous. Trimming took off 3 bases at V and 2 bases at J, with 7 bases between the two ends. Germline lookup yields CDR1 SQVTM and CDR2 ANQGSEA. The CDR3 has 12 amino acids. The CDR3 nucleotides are TGCAGCGTTGATCCCTTACAAGAGACCCAGTACTTC. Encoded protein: CSVDPLQETQYF.